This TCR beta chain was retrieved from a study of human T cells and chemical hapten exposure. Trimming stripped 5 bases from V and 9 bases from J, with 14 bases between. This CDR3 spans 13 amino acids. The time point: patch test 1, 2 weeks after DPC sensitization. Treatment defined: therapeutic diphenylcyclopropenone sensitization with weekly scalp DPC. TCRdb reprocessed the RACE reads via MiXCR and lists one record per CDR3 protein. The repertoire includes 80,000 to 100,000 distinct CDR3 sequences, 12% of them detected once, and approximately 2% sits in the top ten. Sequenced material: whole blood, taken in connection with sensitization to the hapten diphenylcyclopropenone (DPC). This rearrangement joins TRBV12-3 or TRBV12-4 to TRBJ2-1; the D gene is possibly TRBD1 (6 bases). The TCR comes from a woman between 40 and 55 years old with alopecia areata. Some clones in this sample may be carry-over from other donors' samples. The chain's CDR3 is CASSPREDSEQFF. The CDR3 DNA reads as TGTGCCAGCAGTCCGAGAGAGGACAGTGAGCAGTTCTTC.